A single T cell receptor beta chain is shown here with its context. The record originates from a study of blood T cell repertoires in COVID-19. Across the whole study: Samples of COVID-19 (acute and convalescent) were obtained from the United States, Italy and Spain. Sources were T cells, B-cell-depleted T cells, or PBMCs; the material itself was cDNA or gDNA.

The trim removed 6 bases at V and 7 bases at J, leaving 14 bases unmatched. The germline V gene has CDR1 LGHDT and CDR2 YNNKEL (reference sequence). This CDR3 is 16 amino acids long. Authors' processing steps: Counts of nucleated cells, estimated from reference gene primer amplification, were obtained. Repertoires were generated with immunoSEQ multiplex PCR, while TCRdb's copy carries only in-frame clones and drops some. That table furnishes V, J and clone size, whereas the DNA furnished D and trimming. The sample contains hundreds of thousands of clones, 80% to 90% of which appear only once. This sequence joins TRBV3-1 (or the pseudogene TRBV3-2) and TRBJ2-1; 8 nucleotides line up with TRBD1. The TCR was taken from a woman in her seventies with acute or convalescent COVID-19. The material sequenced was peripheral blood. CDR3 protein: CASRAQQGVSVNEQFF. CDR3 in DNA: TGTGCCAGCAGGGCCCAACAGGGGGTCAGTGTGAATGAGCAGTTCTTC.